This T cell receptor beta chain was sequenced for a study of blood T cell repertoires in COVID-19. Study context: The United States, Italy and Spain were the sources of the acute and convalescent COVID-19 samples. PBMCs, B-cell-depleted T cells, or T cells were the source of the cDNA or gDNA that made up the material.

Allocation to cohorts depended on clinical history reported by the participants. Authors' data handling: It was from reference gene primer amplification that nucleated cell counts were estimated. Measured with immunoSEQ multiplex PCR; TCRdb has only the in-frame clones, and not every one. V and J calls and clone size are those listed in that table; D and trimming were worked out from the DNA. The table lists 330,000 or so clones, 70% to 90% of them singletons. V dropped 8 bases and J dropped 8; count of bases not matched to a gene: 9. The CDR3 is 13 residues long. The germline V gene encodes CDR1 MNHEY and CDR2 SMNVEV (reference sequence).

Material: PBMCs or T cells enriched from blood (not recorded which). This TCR came from a man in his forties or fifties in a cohort exposed to, infected with or recovered from COVID-19 (not recorded which). The rearrangement joins TRBV27 to TRBJ1-2; the match to TRBD1 covers 9 bases. This chain's CDR3 is CASGLTGGDGYTF. CDR3 nucleotides: TGTGCCAGCGGATTAACAGGGGGCGACGGCTACACCTTC.